This TCR beta chain appears in the sequencing data of a study of Ad26.COV2.S vaccination and SARS-CoV-2 variants. General study results and limits: It was found that vaccine and placebo recipients had similar non-spike TCR breadth.

Regarding this clone: Its target is unknown.

The data were produced by immunoSEQ multiplex PCR, yet TCRdb's version contains in-frame clones alone and is incomplete. Among hundreds of thousands of clones listed, around 88% were seen once. Treatment: around 19 received Ad26.COV2.S at low or high dose, single or two shots; about 5 received placebo; per-sample allocation not given. Following the first vaccine or placebo injection, samples were taken on day 63. This TCR was sampled from a person aged 18-65 years who received the Ad26.COV2.S COVID-19 vaccine or a placebo. This specimen was peripheral blood, taken in a trial of Ad26.COV2.S vaccine versus placebo.

The CDR3 nucleotides read TGTGCCAGCAGCTTAATGTTCGACACAGAGTCCTATAATTCACCCCTCCACTTT. Translation: CASSLMFDTESYNSPLHF. The rearrangement joins TRBV7-3 to TRBJ1-6; D not certain. The germline V and J ends were trimmed by 1 base and 1 base, with 14 bases remaining between them. CDR1 SGHTA and CDR2 FQGTGA come from the germline V gene. There are 18 residues in the CDR3.